One and the same sample provided the 3 T cell receptor beta chains below, sequenced in a study of T-cell memory formation after mild COVID-19. TCRdb reprocessed the 5' RACE reads via MiXCR and lists one record per CDR3 protein. The top ten clones hold about 21% of a sample with some 300,000 distinct CDR3 sequences, 20% of them seen once. The material sequenced was PBMCs or a T cell subset sorted from them (not recorded which). The origin of the receptors is a young man who had mild COVID-19 (a few samples of this study predate the infection). Cell type and time point are not known.

The V and J genes are TRBV20-1 and TRBJ2-2, with 10 bases matching TRBD1. The junction had 2 bases not matched to a gene; V was cut back by 3 bases and J by 1 base. This CDR3 comprises 15 residues. Germline V gene data show CDR1 as DFQATT and CDR2 as SNEGSKA (reference sequence). CDR3 nucleotides: TGCAGTGCTAGCCGGACAGGGGGGAACACCGGGGAGCTGTTTTTT. Protein: CSASRTGGNTGELFF.

The chain employs TRBV4-1 and TRBJ1-2, with 10 bases identical to TRBD1. The germline gives CDR1 MGHRA, CDR2 YSYEKL. This CDR3 has 17 amino acids. V trimming: 1 base; J trimming: 3 bases; junction bases outside the gene matches: 8. CDR3 amino acids: CASSQGDRDRGDYGYTF. The CDR3 DNA reads as TGCGCCAGCAGCCAAGGGGACCGGGACAGGGGAGACTATGGCTACACCTTC.

The sample holds a few counts of this clonotype. The V and J genes are TRBV7-9 and TRBJ2-7; possibly TRBD2 for D (5 bases). V was pared by 4 bases and J by 5 bases, with 15 bases between. This CDR3 comprises 14 residues. Per the germline V gene, CDR1 is SEHNR and CDR2 is FQNEAQ (reference sequence). CDR3 bases: TGTGCCAGCAGCTCGGACCGAAGAGGGCACGAGCAGTACGTC. Translating it yields CASSSDRRGHEQYV.